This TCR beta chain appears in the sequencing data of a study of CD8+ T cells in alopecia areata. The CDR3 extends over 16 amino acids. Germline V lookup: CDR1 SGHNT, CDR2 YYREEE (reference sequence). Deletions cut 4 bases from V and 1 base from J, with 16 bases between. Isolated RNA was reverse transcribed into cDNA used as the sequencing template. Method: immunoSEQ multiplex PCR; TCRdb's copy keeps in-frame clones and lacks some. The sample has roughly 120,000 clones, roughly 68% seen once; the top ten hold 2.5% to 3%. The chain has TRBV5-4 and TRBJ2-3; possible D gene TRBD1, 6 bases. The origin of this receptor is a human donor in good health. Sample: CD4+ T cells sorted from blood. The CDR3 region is CASSHYREGGTDTQYF. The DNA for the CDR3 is TGTGCCAGCAGCCATTACAGGGAAGGTGGCACAGATACGCAGTATTTT.